A single sample gave rise to the 5 T cell receptor beta chains below, sequenced in a study of cytomegalovirus exposure and HLA in healthy donors. Primers included in the PCR were 60 Vbeta and 13 Jbeta primers. Using immunoSEQ multiplex PCR, the repertoire was profiled, and TCRdb retains in-frame clones only, with some absent. The repertoire holds some 120,000 clones, about 75% seen once, with 2.9% in the top ten. The sequenced material came from PBMCs. Receptor source: a woman aged 40 to 50 in good health and CMV-seropositive.

This chain uses TRBV7-8 with TRBJ1-1, with 9 bases that match TRBD1. The V gene end was trimmed by 3 bases and the J gene end by 6 bases; junction bases not matched to a gene: 8. Per the germline V gene, CDR1 is SGHVS and CDR2 is FQNEAQ. The CDR3 is made up of 15 amino acids. DNA for the CDR3: TGTGCCAGCAGCTTGTTGGGACAGGGCGAGGCTGAAGCTTTCTTT. Its protein product is CASSLLGQGEAEAFF.

This chain joins TRBV4-2 and TRBJ1-1, with D unresolved. Trimming shortened V by 4 bases and J by 0 bases, and 9 bases separated the two germline ends. This CDR3 has 14 amino acids. CDR1 is LGHNA and CDR2 is YNFKEQ in the germline V gene. The CDR3: CASSPSGLNTEAFF. The CDR3 DNA is TGTGCCAGCAGCCCCTCGGGGTTGAACACTGAAGCTTTCTTT.

The chain joins TRBV4-3 to TRBJ1-1, with a possible D match to TRBD1 (5 bases). Germline loops: CDR1 LGHNA, CDR2 YSLEER. Trimming took off 2 bases at V and 1 base at J, with 8 bases between the two ends. CDR3 length: 14 amino acids. CDR3 sequence reads: CASSQSGGNTEAFF. The CDR3, as DNA: TGCGCCAGCAGCCAATCGGGGGGGAACACTGAAGCTTTCTTT.

The chain has TRBV7-2 and TRBJ1-5; 10 nucleotides line up with TRBD1. Unmatched junction bases numbered 16, after V lost 6 bases and J lost 5 bases. Looked up from germline, CDR1 is SGHTA and CDR2 is FQGNSA. This CDR3 is built from 18 residues. CDR3 region: CASSLVPGQGYVHQPQHF. The CDR3 region has the DNA TGTGCCAGCAGTCTAGTACCGGGACAGGGGTATGTTCATCAGCCCCAGCATTTT.

The chain is built from TRBV19 and TRBJ2-3, with TRBD2 identical over 9 bases. Germline V gives CDR1 LNHDA, CDR2 SQIVND (reference sequence). J gave up 2 bases and V 0 bases, and 3 bases lay outside the gene matches. The CDR3 has 16 amino acids. CDR3 coding DNA: TGTGCCAGTAGTATAGATAGCGGGAGCAACACAGATACGCAGTATTTT. Translation gives CASSIDSGSNTDTQYF. Complete variable domain (other parts from reference TRBV19 and TRBJ2-3): DGGITQSPKYLFRKEGQNVTLSCEQNLNHDAMYWYRQDPGQGLRLIYYSQIVNDFQKGDIAEGYSVSREKKESFPLTVTSAQKNPTAFYLCASSIDSGSNTDTQYFGPGTRLTVL.